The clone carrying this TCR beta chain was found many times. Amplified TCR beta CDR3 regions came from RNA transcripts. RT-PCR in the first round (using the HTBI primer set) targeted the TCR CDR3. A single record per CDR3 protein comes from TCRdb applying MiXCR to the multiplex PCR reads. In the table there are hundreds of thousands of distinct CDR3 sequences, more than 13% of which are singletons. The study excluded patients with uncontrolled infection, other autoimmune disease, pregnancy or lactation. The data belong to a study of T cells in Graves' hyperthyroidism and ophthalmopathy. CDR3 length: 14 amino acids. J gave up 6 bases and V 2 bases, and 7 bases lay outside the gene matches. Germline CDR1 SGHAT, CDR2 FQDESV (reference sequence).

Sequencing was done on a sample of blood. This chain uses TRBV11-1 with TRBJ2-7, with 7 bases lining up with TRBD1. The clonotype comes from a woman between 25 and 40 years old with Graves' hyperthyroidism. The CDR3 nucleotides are TGTGCCAGCAGCTTACATCACAGGGGTAGCGAGCAGTACTTC. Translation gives CASSLHHRGSEQYF.